This T cell receptor beta chain was recorded in a study of blood T cell repertoires in COVID-19. For the study at large: Sites across the United States, Italy and Spain contributed samples from acute and convalescent COVID-19.

Participants were aged about 18 to 100 years from about 25 US areas. Either two negative PCRs, clearance, or symptom resolution qualified Cohort 3 donors as recovered. From germline, CDR1 is SGHTA and CDR2 FQGNSA. This CDR3 comprises 13 residues. V was cut by 3 bases and J by 3 bases, with 8 bases left in between. Original handling: Scientists estimated how many nucleated cells there were by amplifying reference gene primers. The protocol was immunoSEQ multiplex PCR, while the TCRdb copy is restricted to in-frame clones and leaves out a portion. D and trimming were read from the DNA, whereas the V and J calls and clone size are those reported in that table. In the table there are more than 250,000 clones, over 75% of which are singletons.

Source material: PBMCs or T cells enriched from blood (not recorded which). This TCR derives from a young woman who had recovered from COVID-19. The chain couples TRBV7-2 to TRBJ1-2; D possibly corresponds to TRBD1 (5 bases). CDR3 sequence reads: CASSLDKYYGYTF. As DNA, the CDR3 is TGTGCCAGCAGCTTGGACAAATACTATGGCTACACCTTC.